This T cell receptor beta chain appears in the sequencing data of a study of CD8 T cell repertoires and HIV-1 epitope variants. Clones were read by immunoSEQ multiplex PCR, and TCRdb kept only the in-frame ones, dropping some. The table includes 5,000 or so clones, roughly two thirds detected once. This clone was recorded once. Its antigen is unidentified. The CDR3 has 11 amino acids. Looked up from germline, CDR1 is SGHNT and CDR2 is YYREEE (reference sequence). Between the trimmed V and J ends, which lost 4 bases and 11 bases, there was a span of 11 bases. The clonotype was recovered from a male donor with HIV. Sequenced input: cultured CD8+ T cells derived from PBMCs. The chain couples TRBV5-4 to TRBJ2-3; D is uncertain. For the CDR3, the DNA is TGTGCCAGCAGCCATGACCCGGGGCAGTATTTT. It yields the protein CASSHDPGQYF.